The entry that follows covers one TCR beta chain sequence. Its antigen is not identified. This specimen belongs to a study of cytomegalovirus exposure and HLA in healthy donors. Whole-study results and caveats: It has been reported that TCR beta sequences accurately predicted the HLA-A and HLA-B alleles of most subjects. CMV serostatus was the only immune exposure information that was available. TCR beta chains associated with HLA were, in a later analysis, more clonally expanded than equally common others. A few CMV-associated chains proved CMV antigen-specific in vitro.

The V end was cut by 7 bases, the J end by 1 base, with 14 bases between. Germline V lookup: CDR1 MNHNY, CDR2 SVGAGI (reference sequence). This CDR3 is 14 amino acids long. The PCR was carried out with 60 Vbeta primers and 13 Jbeta primers. Sequencing used immunoSEQ multiplex PCR; TCRdb keeps in-frame clones, though not all of them. Of more than 150,000 clones in the sample, around 73% were seen once. Input material: PBMCs. This TCR was sampled from a male donor in good health and CMV-seronegative. The rearrangement uses TRBV6-6 and TRBJ2-7; no firm D call. CDR3 DNA sequence: TGTGCCAGCACCCCCCGCGGCAGTTCCTACGAGCAGTACTTC. Its protein product is CASTPRGSSYEQYF.